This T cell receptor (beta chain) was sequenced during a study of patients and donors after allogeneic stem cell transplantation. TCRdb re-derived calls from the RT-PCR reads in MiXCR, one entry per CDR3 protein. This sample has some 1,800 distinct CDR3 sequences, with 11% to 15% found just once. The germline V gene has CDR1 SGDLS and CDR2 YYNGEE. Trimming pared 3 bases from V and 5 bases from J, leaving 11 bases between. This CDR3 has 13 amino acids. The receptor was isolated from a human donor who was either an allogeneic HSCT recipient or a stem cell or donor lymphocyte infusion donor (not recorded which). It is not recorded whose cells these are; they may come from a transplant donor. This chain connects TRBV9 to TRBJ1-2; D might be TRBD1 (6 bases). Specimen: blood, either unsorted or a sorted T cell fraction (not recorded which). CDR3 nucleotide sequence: TGTGCCAGCAGCGCAGGGGCTTATTATGGCTACACCTTC. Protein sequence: CASSAGAYYGYTF.